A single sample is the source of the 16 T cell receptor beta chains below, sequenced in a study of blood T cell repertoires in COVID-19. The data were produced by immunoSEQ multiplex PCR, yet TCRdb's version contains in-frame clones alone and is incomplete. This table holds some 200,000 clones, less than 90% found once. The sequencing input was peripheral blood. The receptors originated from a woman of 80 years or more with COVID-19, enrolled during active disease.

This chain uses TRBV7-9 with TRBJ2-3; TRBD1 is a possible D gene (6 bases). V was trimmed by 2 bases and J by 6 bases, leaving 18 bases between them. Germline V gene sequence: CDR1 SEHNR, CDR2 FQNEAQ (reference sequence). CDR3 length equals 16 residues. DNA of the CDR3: TGTGCCAGCAGCTTAAGGGGCAGGCAGGGGATGGATACGCAGTATTTT. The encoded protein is CASSLRGRQGMDTQYF.

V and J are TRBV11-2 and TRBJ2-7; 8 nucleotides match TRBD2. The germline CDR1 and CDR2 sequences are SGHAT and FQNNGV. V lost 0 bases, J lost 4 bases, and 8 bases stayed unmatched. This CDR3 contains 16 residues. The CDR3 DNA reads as TGTGCCAGCAGCTTAGATCGGTCCGGGGGGGCTTACGAGCAGTACTTC. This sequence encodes CASSLDRSGGAYEQYF.

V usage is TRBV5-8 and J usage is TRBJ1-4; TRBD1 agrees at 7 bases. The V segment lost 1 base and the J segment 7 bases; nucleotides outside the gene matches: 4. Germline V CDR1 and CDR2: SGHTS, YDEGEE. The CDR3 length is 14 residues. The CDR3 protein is CASSLWQGGEKLFF. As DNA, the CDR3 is TGTGCCAGCAGCTTGTGGCAGGGGGGTGAAAAACTGTTTTTT.

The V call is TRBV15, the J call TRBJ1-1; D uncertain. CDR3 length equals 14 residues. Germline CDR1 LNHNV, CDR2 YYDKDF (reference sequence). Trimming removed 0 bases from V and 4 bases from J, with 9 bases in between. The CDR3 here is CATSRELGSTEAFF. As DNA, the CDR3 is TGTGCCACCAGCAGAGAGCTAGGGAGCACTGAAGCTTTCTTT.

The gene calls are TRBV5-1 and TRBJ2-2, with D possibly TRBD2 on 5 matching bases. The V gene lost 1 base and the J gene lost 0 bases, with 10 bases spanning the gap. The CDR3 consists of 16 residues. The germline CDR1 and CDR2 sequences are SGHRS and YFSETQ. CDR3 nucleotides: TGCGCCAGCAGCTTGAGTCCGGGAACGAACACCGGGGAGCTGTTTTTT. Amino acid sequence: CASSLSPGTNTGELFF.

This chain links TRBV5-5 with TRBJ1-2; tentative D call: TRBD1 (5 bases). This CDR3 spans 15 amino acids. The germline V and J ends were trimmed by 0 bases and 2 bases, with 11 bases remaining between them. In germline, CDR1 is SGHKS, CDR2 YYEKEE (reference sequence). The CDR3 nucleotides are TGTGCCAGCAGCTTGGCTACAGGTTCCAACTATGGCTACACCTTC. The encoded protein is CASSLATGSNYGYTF.

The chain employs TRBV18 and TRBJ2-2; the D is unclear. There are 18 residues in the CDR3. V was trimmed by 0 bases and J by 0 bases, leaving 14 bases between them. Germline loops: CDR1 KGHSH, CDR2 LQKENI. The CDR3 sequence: CASSPPGRAGPNTGELFF. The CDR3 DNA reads TGTGCCAGCTCACCACCCGGCAGAGCAGGTCCGAACACCGGGGAGCTGTTTTTT.

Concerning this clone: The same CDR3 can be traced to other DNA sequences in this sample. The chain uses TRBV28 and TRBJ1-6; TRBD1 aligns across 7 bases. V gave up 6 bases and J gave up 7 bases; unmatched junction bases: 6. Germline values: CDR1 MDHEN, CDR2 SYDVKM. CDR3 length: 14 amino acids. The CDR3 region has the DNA TGTGCCAGCAGGCCCGGGACAGTAAATTCACCCCTCCACTTT. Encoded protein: CASRPGTVNSPLHF. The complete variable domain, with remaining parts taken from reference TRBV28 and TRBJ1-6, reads DVKVTQSSRYLVKRTGEKVFLECVQDMDHENMFWYRQDPGLGLRLIYFSYDVKMKEKGDIPEGYSVSREKKERFSLILESASTNQTSMYLCASRPGTVNSPLHFGNGTRLTVT.

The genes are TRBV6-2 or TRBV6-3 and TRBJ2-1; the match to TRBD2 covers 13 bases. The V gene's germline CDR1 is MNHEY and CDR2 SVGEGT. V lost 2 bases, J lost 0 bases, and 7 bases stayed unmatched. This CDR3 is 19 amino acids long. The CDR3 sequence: CASSYIWTSGGSSYNEQFF. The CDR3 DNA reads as TGTGCCAGCAGTTACATCTGGACTAGCGGGGGTAGCTCCTACAATGAGCAGTTCTTC.

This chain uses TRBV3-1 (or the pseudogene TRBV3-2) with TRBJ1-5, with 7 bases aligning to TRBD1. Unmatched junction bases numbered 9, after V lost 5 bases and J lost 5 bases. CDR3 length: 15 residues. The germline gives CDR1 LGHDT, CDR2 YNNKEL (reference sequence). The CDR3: CASSTSGQPHQPQHF. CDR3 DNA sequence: TGTGCCAGCAGCACTTCGGGACAGCCACATCAGCCCCAGCATTTT.

CDR3 loop: CASRGSPDTGELFF. The CDR3 DNA reads as TGTGCCAGCCGAGGATCCCCGGACACCGGGGAGCTGTTTTTT. The gene calls are TRBV9 and TRBJ2-2; D unresolved. Germline CDR1 is SGDLS and CDR2 is YYNGEE. The CDR3 loop spans 14 amino acids. Trimming stripped 7 bases from V and 3 bases from J, with 13 bases between.

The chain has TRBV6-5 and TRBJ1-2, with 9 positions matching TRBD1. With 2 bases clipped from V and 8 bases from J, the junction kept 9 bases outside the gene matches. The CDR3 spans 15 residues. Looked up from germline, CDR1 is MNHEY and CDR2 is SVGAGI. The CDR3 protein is CASSYTGQGFQGYTF. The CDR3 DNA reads TGTGCCAGCAGTTACACCGGACAGGGGTTCCAGGGCTACACCTTC.

The CDR3 nucleotides are TGCGCCAGCAGCCAGGCGGGGGCAGGGGCTGAAGCTTTCTTT. It encodes CASSQAGAGAEAFF. V gene TRBV4-1 combines with J gene TRBJ1-1; perhaps TRBD1 as D (6 bases). CDR1 is MGHRA and CDR2 is YSYEKL in the germline V gene. The CDR3 runs 14 residues. V lost 3 bases, J lost 6 bases, and 14 bases lay in between.

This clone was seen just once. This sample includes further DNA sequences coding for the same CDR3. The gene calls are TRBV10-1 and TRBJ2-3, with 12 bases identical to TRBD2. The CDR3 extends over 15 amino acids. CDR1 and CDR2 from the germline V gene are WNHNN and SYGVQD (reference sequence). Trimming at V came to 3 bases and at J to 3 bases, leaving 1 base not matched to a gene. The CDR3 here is CASSDGLAGTDTQYF. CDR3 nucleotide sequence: TGCGCCAGCAGTGATGGACTAGCGGGGACAGATACGCAGTATTTT.

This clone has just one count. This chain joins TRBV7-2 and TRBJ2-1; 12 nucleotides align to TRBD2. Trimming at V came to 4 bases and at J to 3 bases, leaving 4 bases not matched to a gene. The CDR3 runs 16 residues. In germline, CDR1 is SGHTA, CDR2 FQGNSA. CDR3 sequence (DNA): TGTGCCAGCAGCTGGACTAGCGGGACGATCTACAATGAGCAGTTCTTC. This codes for CASSWTSGTIYNEQFF.

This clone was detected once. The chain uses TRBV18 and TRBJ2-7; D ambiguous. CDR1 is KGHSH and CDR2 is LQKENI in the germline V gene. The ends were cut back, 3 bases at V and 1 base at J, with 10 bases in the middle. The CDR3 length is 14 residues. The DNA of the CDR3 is TGTGCCAGCTCACCGGGTGGCAGGTCCTACGAGCAGTACGTC. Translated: CASSPGGRSYEQYV.